This is a list of T cell receptor beta chains from one sample in a study of spatial heterogeneity in lung cancer. TCRdb analysed the 5' RACE reads with MiXCR anew, one entry per CDR3 protein. Of several thousand distinct CDR3 sequences listed, 15% were seen once; the top ten hold 23%. The specimen comprised lung tumor tissue, sampled at surgery. The receptors stem from a female donor with early-stage non-small cell lung cancer. The CDR3 runs from the conserved cysteine through the conserved F or W. A D gene is named only where the DNA matches it firmly. Clone size is stated in some rows and not others, as once, few, many or a class when expanded.

j_gene,d_gene,v_gene,abundance,len,CDR3nt,CDR3aa
TRBJ1-2,NA,TRBV5-1,many,12,TGCGCCAGCAGCCCCAACAGGGCCGGCTACACCTTC,CASSPNRAGYTF
TRBJ2-5,NA,TRBV30,medium-sized,12,TGTGCCTGGAGGGAGGGTTCGCGGACCCAGTACTTC,CAWREGSRTQYF
TRBJ1-1,TRBD1,TRBV7-9,once,13,TGTGCCAGCAGCCGGGACAGCCACACTGAAGCTTTCTTT,CASSRDSHTEAFF
TRBJ2-5,NA,TRBV7-6,NA,17,TGTGCCAGCAGCTTATCCGGCGGGATGCGGAGCCAAGAGACCCAGTACTTC,CASSLSGGMRSQETQYF
TRBJ1-2,NA,TRBV6-5,medium-sized,15,TGTGCCAGCAGCTCCGAGTTCAGGTCCGCCTATGGCTACACCTTC,CASSSEFRSAYGYTF
TRBJ2-6,NA,TRBV5-1,NA,18,TGCGCCAGCAGCCTGGAGGGCAACTCAGTTTCTGGGGCCAACGTCCTGACTTTC,CASSLEGNSVSGANVLTF
TRBJ2-3,NA,TRBV3-1,many,13,TGTGCCGCCAGACTTTTGGGGACAGATACGCAGTATTTT,CAARLLGTDTQYF
TRBJ1-5,NA,TRBV4-2,medium-sized,14,TGTGCCAGCAGCCAAGAAGGGAACGACCAGCCCCAGCATTTT,CASSQEGNDQPQHF
TRBJ1-2,TRBD1,TRBV6-1,medium-sized,13,TGTGCCAGCCTCAGACAGGGGGCGGGAGGCTACACCTTC,CASLRQGAGGYTF
TRBJ1-1,NA,TRBV7-9,medium-sized,14,TGTGCCAGCAGCCTAAATACAGGGAACACTGAAGCTTTCTTT,CASSLNTGNTEAFF
TRBJ1-5,TRBD1,TRBV12-3/TRBV12-4,medium-sized,14,TGTGCCAGCAGTTCAACAGGGGCCGATCAGCCCCAGCATTTT,CASSSTGADQPQHF
TRBJ1-2,TRBD1,TRBV20-1,large,13,TGCAGTGCGAAAGGACAGGGGAGCTATGGCTACACCTTC,CSAKGQGSYGYTF
TRBJ2-5,TRBD1,TRBV28,many,15,TGTGCCAGCAGTCCCTCCCGGACAGGGCGAGAGACCCAGTACTTC,CASSPSRTGRETQYF
TRBJ1-6,NA,TRBV4-1,many,17,TGCGCCAGCAGCCAAGGAGGGGAACAGGGAGGGTTTAGACCCCTCCACTTT,CASSQGGEQGGFRPLHF
TRBJ1-4,NA,TRBV9,medium-sized,15,TGTGCCAGCAGCTCAGGACATTCCCCCCGCGAAAAACTGTTTTTT,CASSSGHSPREKLFF
TRBJ1-4,TRBD1,TRBV5-1,NA,13,TGCGCCAGCCAAAGACAGGGGGGGAAAAAACTGTTTTTT,CASQRQGGKKLFF
TRBJ2-7,TRBD1,TRBV6-2/TRBV6-3,many,11,TGTGCCACGGGACAGAACTACGAGCAGTACTTC,CATGQNYEQYF
TRBJ1-6,NA,TRBV11-2,medium-sized,14,TGTGCCAGCAGCTTCTTGGGTGCAAGTTCACCCCTCCACTTT,CASSFLGASSPLHF
TRBJ1-5,NA,TRBV5-8,medium-sized,15,TGTGCCAGCAGCCCAGGACACCTGCGCAATCAGCCCCAGCATTTT,CASSPGHLRNQPQHF
TRBJ1-5,TRBD1,TRBV7-8,medium-sized,15,TGTGCCAGCAGCTGGGACAGGGGAGGGAATCAGCCCCAGCATTTT,CASSWDRGGNQPQHF
TRBJ2-1,TRBD2,TRBV6-1,many,14,TGTGCCACCCGCCCGGGCGGGGGGGCCGATAAGCAGTTCTTC,CATRPGGGADKQFF
TRBJ2-7,TRBD2,TRBV29-1,medium-sized,13,TGCAGCGTTGCACGGACTAGCAGCTACGAGCAGTACTTC,CSVARTSSYEQYF
TRBJ2-5,NA,TRBV5-1,medium-sized,13,TGCGCCAGCAGCTTGATGGGTCTGGAGACCCAGTACTTC,CASSLMGLETQYF
TRBJ1-1,NA,TRBV3-1,many,15,TGTGCCAGTCGTGGAGGGTTCCGAATGAACACTGAAGCTTTCTTT,CASRGGFRMNTEAFF
TRBJ1-5,TRBD1,TRBV7-8,NA,14,TGTGCCAGCAGCTTAAGGGACAGCTCAGGGCCCCAGCATTTT,CASSLRDSSGPQHF
TRBJ2-3,NA,TRBV2,NA,13,TGTGCCAGCAACATGGACAGCACAGATACGCAGTATTTT,CASNMDSTDTQYF
TRBJ2-3,TRBD2,TRBV6-2/TRBV6-3,medium-sized,17,TGTGCCAGCAGTTACTCGAATAGCGGGGGTAAGACAGATACGCAGTATTTT,CASSYSNSGGKTDTQYF
TRBJ1-1,NA,TRBV20-1,many,14,TGCAGTGCTAGCGGTGTCAGGGTGAACACTGAAGCTTTCTTT,CSASGVRVNTEAFF
TRBJ1-3,NA,TRBV5-1,medium-sized,15,TGCGCCAGCAGGACGACAGTTAACTCTGGAAACACCATATATTTT,CASRTTVNSGNTIYF
TRBJ1-3,NA,TRBV11-2,NA,16,TGTGCCAGCAGCCCAGGGTTAGGGGCCTCTGGAAACACCATATATTTT,CASSPGLGASGNTIYF
TRBJ1-1,NA,TRBV3-1,medium-sized,12,TGTGCCAGCAGCCAAGAGGGAAGGGTAGCTTTCTTT,CASSQEGRVAFF
TRBJ2-7,NA,TRBV5-8,many,12,TGTGCCAGCAGCAACCGAAATTACGAGCAGTACTTC,CASSNRNYEQYF
TRBJ2-5,NA,TRBV11-2,many,14,TGTGCCAGCACCACGGCGTTTTCGCACGAGACCCAGTACTTC,CASTTAFSHETQYF
TRBJ2-5,TRBD2,TRBV29-1,medium-sized,14,TGCAGCGCTGTGAGCGGGGGATTCCAAGAGACCCAGTACTTC,CSAVSGGFQETQYF
TRBJ2-1,NA,TRBV14,NA,14,TGTGCCAGCAGCCCGACCTTTGAGGGCCATGAGCAGTTCTTC,CASSPTFEGHEQFF
TRBJ1-1,NA,TRBV29-1,NA,11,TGCAGCGTTTTTACCGGCACTGAAGCTTTCTTT,CSVFTGTEAFF
TRBJ2-7,TRBD2,TRBV4-2,many,15,TGTGCCAGCAGCCCCCGACTAGCGGGGTATGACGAGCAGTACTTC,CASSPRLAGYDEQYF
TRBJ2-3,TRBD1,TRBV6-1,medium-sized,14,TGTGCCAGCAGATTACAGGGGGCGGCAGATACGCAGTATTTT,CASRLQGAADTQYF
TRBJ1-2,NA,TRBV20-1,medium-sized,13,TGCAGTGCTAGTGCAGGGGACGACTATGGCTACACCTTC,CSASAGDDYGYTF
TRBJ2-5,TRBD2,TRBV10-1,many,17,TGCGCCAGCAGTGAAGGGACTAGCGGGGGGGCAATGGAGACCCAGTACTTC,CASSEGTSGGAMETQYF
TRBJ1-6,NA,TRBV12-3/TRBV12-4,many,14,TGTGCCAGCACCCCTTATCCCGGTAATTCACCCCTCCACTTT,CASTPYPGNSPLHF
TRBJ2-4,NA,TRBV15,few,15,TGTGCCACCAGCAGAGGCGAACAGATCAAAAACATTCAGTACTTC,CATSRGEQIKNIQYF
TRBJ2-7,NA,TRBV11-1,many,14,TGTGCCAGCAGCCTTTACGGGGGCCGATACGAGCAGTACTTC,CASSLYGGRYEQYF
TRBJ2-2,NA,TRBV7-9,medium-sized,15,TGTGCCAGCAGTTACGGTGGAGGGAACACCGGGGAGCTGTTTTTT,CASSYGGGNTGELFF
TRBJ1-4,NA,TRBV12-3/TRBV12-4,NA,12,TGTGCCAGCAGTTATTGGGGAAAAAAACTGTTTTTT,CASSYWGKKLFF
TRBJ1-6,TRBD1,TRBV6-1,many,16,TGTGCCAGCAGTACCCGGGACAGGCCCGTGGGTGGACCCCTCCACTTT,CASSTRDRPVGGPLHF
TRBJ1-3,NA,TRBV7-6,many,18,TGTGCCAGCAGCTTAGCTGGGGGGGCGATCCCTAATGGAAACACCATATATTTT,CASSLAGGAIPNGNTIYF
TRBJ2-1,NA,TRBV11-2,medium-sized,11,TGTGCCAGCACCCCCTACAATGAGCAGTTCTTC,CASTPYNEQFF
TRBJ2-5,NA,TRBV20-1,NA,10,TGCAGTGCCCTCGACCAGACCCAGTACTTC,CSALDQTQYF
TRBJ1-4,NA,TRBV29-1,medium-sized,11,TGCAGCGTTCGGGCGGGTGAAAAACTGTTTTTT,CSVRAGEKLFF
TRBJ1-2,NA,TRBV3-1,few,15,TGTGCCAGCAGCCAAGGCCGGGCCTGGAAGGGTGGCTACACCTTC,CASSQGRAWKGGYTF
TRBJ2-2,TRBD1,TRBV6-5,NA,16,TGTGCCAGCAGTTACTCGATCGGACAGGGCCTCGGGGAGCTGTTTTTT,CASSYSIGQGLGELFF
TRBJ2-7,NA,TRBV5-1,many,16,TGCGCCAGCAGTCCGATAGGGACTGCCCTTTCCTACGAGCAGTACTTC,CASSPIGTALSYEQYF
TRBJ1-5,NA,TRBV28,NA,15,TGTGCCAGCAGTTTAGGGACATTAAGCAATCAGCCCCAGCATTTT,CASSLGTLSNQPQHF